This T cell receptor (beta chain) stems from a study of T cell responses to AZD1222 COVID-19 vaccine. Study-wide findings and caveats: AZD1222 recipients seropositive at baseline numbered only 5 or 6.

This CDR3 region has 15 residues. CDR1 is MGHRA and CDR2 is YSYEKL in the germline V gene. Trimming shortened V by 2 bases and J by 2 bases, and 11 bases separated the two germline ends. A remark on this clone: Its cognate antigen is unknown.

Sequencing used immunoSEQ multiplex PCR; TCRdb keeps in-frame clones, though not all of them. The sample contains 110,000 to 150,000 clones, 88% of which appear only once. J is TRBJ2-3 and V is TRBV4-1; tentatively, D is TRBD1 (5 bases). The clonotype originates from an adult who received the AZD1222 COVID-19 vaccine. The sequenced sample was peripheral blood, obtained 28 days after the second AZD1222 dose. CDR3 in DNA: TGCGCCAGCAGCCAACGTGGCAGGGCCACAGATACGCAGTATTTT. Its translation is CASSQRGRATDTQYF.